This T cell receptor (beta chain) appears in the sequencing data of a study of OX40 agonist ivuxolimab in advanced cancers. In the study overall: An agonistic human IgG2 monoclonal antibody against OX40 (CD134) was given. Every 2 weeks, patients got intravenous ivuxolimab at one of six dose levels (0.01-10 mg/kg). Patients with prior anti-PD-1, anti-PD-L1 or anti-CTLA-4 therapy were eligible; 40% had some. Study results and caveats: Both CD4+ and CD8+ T cell populations in blood had undergone clonal expansion by week 6 at 0.1 to 3.0 mg/kg.

Method: immunoSEQ multiplex PCR; TCRdb's copy keeps in-frame clones and lacks some. The table lists around 94,000 clones, around 86% of them singletons. This CDR3 has 11 residues. The V end was cut by 6 bases, the J end by 4 bases, with 6 bases between. In germline, CDR1 is SNHLY, CDR2 FYNNEI. Concerning this clone itself: The antigen is undetermined.

Sequences were derived from CD4+ or CD8+ T cells sorted from blood, sampled in a trial of the OX40 agonist ivuxolimab. The TCR sequence derives from an adult with an advanced solid tumor such as melanoma, head and neck, liver or kidney cancer. The gene calls are TRBV2 and TRBJ2-5; D is unclear. In DNA form, the CDR3 reads TGTGCCAGCAGCAACGGAGAGACCCAGTACTTC. This translates into CASSNGETQYF.